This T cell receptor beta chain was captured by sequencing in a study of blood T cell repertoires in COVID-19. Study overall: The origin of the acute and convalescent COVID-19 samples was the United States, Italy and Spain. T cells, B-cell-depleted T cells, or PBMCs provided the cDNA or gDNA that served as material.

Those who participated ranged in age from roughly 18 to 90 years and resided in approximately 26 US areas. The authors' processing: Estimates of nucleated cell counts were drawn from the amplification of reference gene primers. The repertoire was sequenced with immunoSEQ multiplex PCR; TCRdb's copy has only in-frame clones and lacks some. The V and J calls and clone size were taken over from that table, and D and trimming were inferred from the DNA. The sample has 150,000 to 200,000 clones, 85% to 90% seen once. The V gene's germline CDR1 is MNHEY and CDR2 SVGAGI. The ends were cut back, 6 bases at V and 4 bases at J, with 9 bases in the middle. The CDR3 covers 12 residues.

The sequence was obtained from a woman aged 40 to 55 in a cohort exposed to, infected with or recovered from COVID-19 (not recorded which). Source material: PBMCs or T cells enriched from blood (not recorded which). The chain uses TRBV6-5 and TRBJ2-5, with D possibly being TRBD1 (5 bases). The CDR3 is CASSWGGETQYF. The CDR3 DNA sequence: TGTGCCAGCAGCTGGGGCGGAGAGACCCAGTACTTC.